These T cell receptor beta chains were read from a single sample in a study of technical replicates of blood from four donors. TCRdb's table, derived via immunoSEQ multiplex PCR, lists solely in-frame clones and lacks some. The sample includes over 85,000 clones, less than 96% of them seen just once. What was sequenced was T cells isolated from PBMCs. The receptor source for this set is a human donor in good health. The CDR3 runs from the conserved cysteine through the conserved F or W. Each record gives: clone size, V gene, J gene, D gene, CDR3 protein, CDR3 DNA. D genes are given only for firm matches. Size tells how often a clone was seen (once, few, many) or the class of an expanded clone, and some rows leave it out.

.	TRBV20-1	TRBJ1-2	.	CSGTGGGYTF	TGCAGTGGGACGGGAGGTGGCTACACCTTC
.	TRBV25-1	TRBJ1-2	TRBD1	CASSESPGTDHGYTF	TGTGCCAGCAGTGAATCCCCCGGGACAGACCATGGCTACACCTTC
.	TRBV6-5	TRBJ1-2	TRBD1	CASSYDLDRGVYGYTF	TGTGCCAGCAGTTACGATCTGGACAGGGGGGTTTATGGCTACACCTTC
.	TRBV6-1	TRBJ2-7	.	CASLLVYEQYF	TGTGCCAGCCTACTCGTCTACGAGCAGTACTTC
.	TRBV7-2	TRBJ1-1	TRBD1	CASSFWDRQGLYTEAFF	TGTGCCAGCAGCTTCTGGGACCGACAGGGCTTGTACACTGAAGCTTTCTTT
once	TRBV7-9	TRBJ1-2	.	CASSPWGLYGYTF	TGTGCCAGCAGCCCCTGGGGCCTCTATGGCTACACCTTC
.	TRBV11-2	TRBJ2-7	.	CASSPVYGQYF	TGTGCCAGCAGCCCTGTCTACGGGCAGTACTTC
.	TRBV19	TRBJ2-1	.	CASSIYEASSYNEQFF	TGTGCCAGTAGTATTTATGAGGCTAGCTCCTACAATGAGCAGTTCTTC
.	TRBV14	TRBJ2-1	TRBD2	CASSPRLLANEQFF	TGTGCCAGCAGCCCAAGATTACTAGCGAATGAGCAGTTCTTC
.	TRBV29-1	TRBJ2-1	TRBD2	CSASRLADNEQFF	TGCAGCGCCAGCCGACTAGCGGACAATGAGCAGTTCTTC
.	TRBV5-4	TRBJ2-1	.	CASSFRNEQFF	TGTGCCAGCAGCTTTAGAAATGAGCAGTTCTTC
.	TRBV10-3	TRBJ1-3	.	CAISESEGTGNTIYF	TGTGCCATCAGTGAGTCCGAGGGAACTGGAAACACCATATATTTT
.	TRBV7-6	TRBJ2-7	.	CASSLAPGDAPYEQYF	TGTGCCAGCAGCTTAGCGCCAGGGGACGCTCCCTACGAGCAGTACTTC
.	TRBV27	TRBJ2-7	.	CASHSSVAYEQYF	TGTGCCAGCCATTCTAGCGTGGCCTACGAGCAGTACTTC
.	TRBV28	TRBJ1-3	.	CASSLSGTGGHIYF	TGTGCCAGCAGTTTATCGGGGACCGGGGGGCACATATATTTT
.	TRBV19	TRBJ2-7	TRBD1	CASSIGTGGYEQYF	TGTGCCAGTAGTATTGGGACAGGGGGCTACGAGCAGTACTTC
.	TRBV5-1	TRBJ1-1	TRBD1	CASSPTGAEAFF	TGCGCCAGCAGCCCTACAGGGGCTGAAGCTTTCTTT
.	TRBV30	TRBJ2-1	TRBD1	CAWRQGPYNEQFF	TGTGCCTGGAGACAGGGGCCATACAATGAGCAGTTCTTC
.	TRBV11-3	TRBJ1-5	.	CASSVNMGNQPQHF	TGTGCCAGCAGTGTCAACATGGGCAATCAGCCCCAGCATTTT
.	TRBV6-6	TRBJ2-3	.	CASNQGNTQYF	TGTGCCAGCAATCAGGGCAATACGCAGTATTTT
.	TRBV11-3	TRBJ2-7	TRBD1	CASSLDRWYQYF	TGTGCCAGCAGCCTGGACAGGTGGTACCAGTACTTC
.	TRBV5-6	TRBJ1-2	.	CASRRGQQADGYTF	TGTGCCAGCAGGCGCGGACAGCAGGCGGATGGCTACACCTTC
once	TRBV15	TRBJ2-7	TRBD2	CATSRDIAGDHEQYF	TGTGCCACCAGCAGAGATATAGCGGGAGACCACGAGCAGTACTTC
.	TRBV18	TRBJ2-6	.	CASSPPRSGANVLTF	TGTGCCAGCTCACCCCCTCGGTCTGGGGCCAACGTCCTGACTTTC
.	TRBV4-2	TRBJ2-1	TRBD2	CASSRAGDLYNEQFF	TGTGCCAGCAGCCGGGCGGGAGACTTATACAATGAGCAGTTCTTC
.	TRBV30	TRBJ1-5	.	CAWSVPWGQRGNQPQHF	TGTGCCTGGAGTGTACCCTGGGGTCAGAGGGGCAATCAGCCCCAGCATTTT
.	TRBV2	TRBJ1-4	.	CASTAPQEANEKLFF	TGTGCCAGCACTGCGCCTCAGGAGGCTAATGAAAAACTGTTTTTT
.	TRBV11-3	TRBJ2-4	TRBD2	CASSSASGSQAKNIQYF	TGTGCCAGCAGCTCAGCTAGCGGAAGTCAGGCCAAAAACATTCAGTACTTC
once	TRBV7-8	TRBJ2-7	.	CASSPGWNEQYF	TGTGCCAGCAGCCCCGGGTGGAACGAGCAGTACTTC
.	TRBV28	TRBJ1-4	.	CASRTGGGSEKLFF	TGTGCCAGCAGAACTGGGGGCGGATCTGAAAAACTGTTTTTT
.	TRBV19	TRBJ2-7	TRBD2	CATKLAGGTTEQYF	TGTGCCACGAAACTAGCGGGAGGAACGACCGAGCAGTACTTC
.	TRBV7-9	TRBJ2-7	.	CASSLLGVSYEQYF	TGTGCCAGCAGCTTACTAGGAGTTTCTTACGAGCAGTACTTC
.	TRBV27	TRBJ2-7	.	CASRSLGLALYEQYF	TGTGCCAGCCGTTCCCTCGGGTTAGCCCTCTACGAGCAGTACTTC